This TCR beta chain was documented in a study of CD8+CD57+ T cells in acquired aplastic anemia. Across the study: Sorted CD4+ and CD8+ cells gave an average of 3.2 ug of DNA.

Profiles of TCR beta VDJ and CDR3 were generated from a genomic DNA template. TCRdb reprocessed the reads via MiXCR and lists one record per CDR3 protein. The table lists about 58,000 distinct CDR3 sequences, approximately 50% of them singletons, with under 20% in the top ten. The authors sequenced patients whose flow cytometry had shown CD8+CD57+ cell expansion. In germline, CDR1 is SGHVS, CDR2 FQNEAQ. CDR3 length: 17 amino acids. The junction had 8 bases not matched to a gene; V was cut back by 4 bases and J by 1 base. The sequenced sample consisted of sorted CD4+, CD8+, or CD8+CD57+ T cells (not recorded which) from PBMCs. This clonotype originated in a human donor with aplastic anemia. The V gene is TRBV7-8, the J gene TRBJ2-7; 12 positions agree with TRBD2. CDR3 amino acids: CASSSPLAGGPSYEQYF. CDR3 nucleotides: TGTGCCAGCAGCTCGCCCCTAGCGGGGGGGCCATCCTACGAGCAGTACTTC.